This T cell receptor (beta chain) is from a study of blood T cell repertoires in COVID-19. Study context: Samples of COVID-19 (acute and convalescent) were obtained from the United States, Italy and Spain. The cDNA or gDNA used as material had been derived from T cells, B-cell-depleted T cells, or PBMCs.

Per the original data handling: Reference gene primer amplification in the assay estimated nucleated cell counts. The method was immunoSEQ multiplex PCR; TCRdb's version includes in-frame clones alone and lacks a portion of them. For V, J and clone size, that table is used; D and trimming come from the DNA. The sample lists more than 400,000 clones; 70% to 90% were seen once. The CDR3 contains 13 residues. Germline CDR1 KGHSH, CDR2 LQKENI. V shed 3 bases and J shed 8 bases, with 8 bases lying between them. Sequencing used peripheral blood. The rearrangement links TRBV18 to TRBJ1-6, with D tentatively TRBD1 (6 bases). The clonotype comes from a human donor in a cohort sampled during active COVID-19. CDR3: CASSPGQYSPLHF. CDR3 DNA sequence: TGTGCCAGCTCACCGGGACAATATTCACCCCTCCACTTT.